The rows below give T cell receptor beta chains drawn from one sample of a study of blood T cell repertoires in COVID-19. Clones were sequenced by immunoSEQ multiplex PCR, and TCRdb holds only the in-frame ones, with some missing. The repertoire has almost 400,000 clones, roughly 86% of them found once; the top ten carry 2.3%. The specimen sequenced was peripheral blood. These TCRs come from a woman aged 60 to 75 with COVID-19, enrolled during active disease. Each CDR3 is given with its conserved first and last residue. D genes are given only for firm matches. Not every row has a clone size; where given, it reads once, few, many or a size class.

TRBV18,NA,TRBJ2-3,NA,CASSSYSDSTDTQYF,TGTGCCAGCTCGTCCTATAGCGATAGCACAGATACGCAGTATTTT
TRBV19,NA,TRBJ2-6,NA,CASSAGASSGANVLTF,TGTGCCAGTAGTGCTGGGGCGAGCTCTGGGGCCAACGTCCTGACTTTC
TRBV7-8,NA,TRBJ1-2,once,CASSFGRSVYGYTF,TGTGCCAGCAGTTTTGGGCGCTCCGTCTATGGCTACACCTTC
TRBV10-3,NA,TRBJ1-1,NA,CAIRGQTMNTEAFF,TGTGCCATCAGAGGACAGACTATGAACACTGAAGCTTTCTTT
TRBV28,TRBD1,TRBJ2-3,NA,CASRQGVSSDTQYF,TGTGCCAGCAGACAGGGGGTGAGCTCAGATACGCAGTATTTT
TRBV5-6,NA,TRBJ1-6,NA,CASSLVGVRSPLHF,TGTGCCAGCAGCTTGGTAGGGGTCAGGTCACCCCTCCACTTT
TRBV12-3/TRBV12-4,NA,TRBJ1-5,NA,CASSLRGNQPQHF,TGTGCCAGCAGTTTAAGGGGTAATCAGCCCCAGCATTTT
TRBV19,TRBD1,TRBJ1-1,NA,CASSYFGNRGHGTEAFF,TGTGCCAGCTCGTATTTCGGGAACAGGGGGCACGGGACTGAAGCTTTCTTT
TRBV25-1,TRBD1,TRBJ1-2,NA,CASSEWGAGGEKIYGYTF,TGTGCCAGCAGTGAATGGGGGGCAGGGGGCGAGAAGATCTATGGCTACACCTTC
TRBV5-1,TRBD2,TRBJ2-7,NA,CASSLAAGGPSREQYF,TGCGCCAGCAGCTTGGCCGCGGGGGGGCCGTCTCGGGAGCAGTACTTC
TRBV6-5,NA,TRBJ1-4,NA,CASSSVGEKLFF,TGTGCCAGCAGTTCCGTGGGCGAAAAACTGTTTTTT
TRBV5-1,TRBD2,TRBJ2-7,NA,CASSLQGLGKNEQYF,TGCGCCAGCAGCTTGCAGGGACTAGGTAAAAACGAGCAGTACTTC
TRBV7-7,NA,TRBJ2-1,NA,CASSPTPGGTEQFF,TGTGCTAGCAGCCCTACACCAGGGGGGACGGAGCAGTTCTTC
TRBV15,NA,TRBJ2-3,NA,CATSRDWTRDTQYF,TGTGCCACCAGCAGAGATTGGACTCGAGATACGCAGTATTTT
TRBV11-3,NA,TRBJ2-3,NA,CASSRSGIARADTQYF,TGTGCCAGCAGCCGAAGCGGAATCGCCCGGGCAGATACGCAGTATTTT
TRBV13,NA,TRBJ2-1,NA,CASSSSAPNLDSPSDEQFF,TGTGCCAGCAGCTCATCTGCCCCAAATTTGGACAGTCCTTCTGATGAGCAGTTCTTC
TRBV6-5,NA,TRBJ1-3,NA,CASSYSGGFSGNTIYF,TGTGCCAGCAGTTACTCCGGGGGGTTCTCTGGAAACACCATATATTTT
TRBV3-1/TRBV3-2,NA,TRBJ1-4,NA,CASSPTPEEKLFF,TGTGCCAGCAGCCCGACCCCGGAGGAAAAACTGTTTTTT
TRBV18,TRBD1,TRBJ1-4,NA,CASSPLSRGTGGEKLFF,TGTGCCAGCTCACCACTTTCCCGCGGGACAGGGGGTGAAAAACTGTTTTTT
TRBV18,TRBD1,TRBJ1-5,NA,CASSPQTGGVKPQHF,TGTGCCAGCTCACCACAGACAGGGGGGGTAAAGCCCCAGCATTTT
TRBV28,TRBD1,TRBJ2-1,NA,CASSSDRNNEQFF,TGTGCCAGCAGTTCGGACAGGAACAATGAGCAGTTCTTC
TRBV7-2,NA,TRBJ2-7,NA,CASSLAATEYEQYF,TGTGCCAGCAGCTTAGCGGCAACAGAGTACGAGCAGTACTTC
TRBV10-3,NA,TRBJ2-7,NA,CAIRAASEQYF,TGTGCCATCAGGGCGGCGAGCGAGCAGTACTTC
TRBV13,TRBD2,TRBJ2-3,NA,CASSPQRGGPNTQYF,TGTGCCAGCAGCCCCCAGCGCGGGGGGCCGAATACGCAGTATTTT
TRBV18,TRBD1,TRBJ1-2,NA,CASSPYTGDWSGYTF,TGTGCCAGCTCACCTTATACAGGGGACTGGTCCGGCTACACCTTC
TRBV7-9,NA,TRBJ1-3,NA,CASSPWRGTGNTIYF,TGTGCCAGCAGCCCCTGGCGAGGGACTGGAAACACCATATATTTT
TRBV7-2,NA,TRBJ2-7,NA,CASSPEAGNYEQYF,TGTGCCAGCAGCCCCGAGGCGGGGAACTACGAGCAGTACTTC
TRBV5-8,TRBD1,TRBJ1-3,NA,CASSRTGAGNTIYF,TGTGCCAGCAGCCGTACAGGGGCCGGAAACACCATATATTTT
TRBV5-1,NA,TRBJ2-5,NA,CASSLSSGIEETQYF,TGCGCCAGCAGCTTGTCATCCGGGATCGAAGAGACCCAGTACTTC
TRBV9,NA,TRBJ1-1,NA,CASSPTTGNTEAFF,TGTGCCAGCAGTCCCACGACAGGGAACACTGAAGCTTTCTTT
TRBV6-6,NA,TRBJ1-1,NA,CASSLRGNTEAFF,TGTGCCAGCAGCCTCAGGGGAAACACTGAAGCTTTCTTT
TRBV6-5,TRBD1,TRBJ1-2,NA,CASSYSRGREGYTF,TGTGCCAGCAGTTACTCCAGGGGGCGGGAGGGCTACACCTTC
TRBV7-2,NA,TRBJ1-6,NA,CASRLIVNSPLHF,TGTGCCAGCAGATTAATAGTTAATTCACCCCTCCACTTT
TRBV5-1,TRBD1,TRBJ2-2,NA,CASSLGDRATGELFF,TGCGCCAGCAGCTTGGGTGACAGGGCTACCGGGGAGCTGTTTTTT
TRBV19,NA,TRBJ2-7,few,CASSIGLAREQYF,TGTGCCAGTAGTATAGGTTTGGCGCGGGAGCAGTACTTC
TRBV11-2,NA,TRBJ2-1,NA,CASSLEGSSYNEQFF,TGTGCCAGCAGCTTAGAGGGGAGCTCCTACAATGAGCAGTTCTTC
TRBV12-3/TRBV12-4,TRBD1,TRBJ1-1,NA,CASSRQGNQAFF,TGTGCCAGCAGCCGACAGGGGAATCAAGCTTTCTTT
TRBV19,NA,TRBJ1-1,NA,CASTLGASRAFF,TGTGCCAGTACCCTGGGGGCCTCCAGAGCTTTCTTT
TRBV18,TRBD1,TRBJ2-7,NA,CASSPRQGVRNEQYF,TGTGCCAGCTCACCAAGACAGGGGGTGAGGAACGAGCAGTACTTC
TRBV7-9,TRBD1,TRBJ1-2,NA,CASSVQGAGVLYGYTF,TGTGCCAGCAGCGTACAGGGGGCCGGTGTACTCTATGGCTACACCTTC
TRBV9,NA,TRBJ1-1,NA,CASSVDDRGPEAFF,TGTGCCAGCAGCGTAGACGACCGCGGCCCTGAAGCTTTCTTT
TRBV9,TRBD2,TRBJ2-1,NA,CASSPGLAGGPVSYNEQFF,TGTGCCAGCAGCCCAGGACTAGCGGGGGGCCCTGTCTCCTACAATGAGCAGTTCTTC
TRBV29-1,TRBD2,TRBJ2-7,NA,CSVVFRDRRTSGGSYEQYF,TGCAGCGTGGTCTTCCGGGACAGGAGGACTAGCGGGGGGTCCTACGAGCAGTACTTC
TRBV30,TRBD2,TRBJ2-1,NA,CALTSGLLNEQFF,TGTGCCTTAACTAGCGGCCTCCTCAATGAGCAGTTCTTC
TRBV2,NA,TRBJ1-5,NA,CASALPGSASNQPQHF,TGTGCCAGCGCGTTACCGGGGTCGGCTAGCAATCAGCCCCAGCATTTT
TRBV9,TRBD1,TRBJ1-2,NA,CASSLGQGGYTF,TGTGCCAGCAGCTTGGGACAGGGTGGCTACACCTTC
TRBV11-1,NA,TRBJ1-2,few,CASSPLRERGYTF,TGTGCCAGCAGCCCCCTCCGGGAGCGGGGCTACACCTTC
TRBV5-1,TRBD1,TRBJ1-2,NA,CASSADRAGDYTF,TGCGCCAGCAGCGCCGACAGGGCCGGTGACTACACCTTC
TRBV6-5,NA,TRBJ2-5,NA,CASTPQQTVQETQYF,TGTGCCAGCACCCCCCAACAGACGGTTCAAGAGACCCAGTACTTC
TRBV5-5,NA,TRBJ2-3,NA,CASSPRAPMTDTQYF,TGTGCCAGCAGCCCCAGGGCTCCAATGACAGATACGCAGTATTTT
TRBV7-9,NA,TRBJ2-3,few,CASSQSTDTQYF,TGTGCCAGCAGCCAAAGCACAGATACGCAGTATTTT
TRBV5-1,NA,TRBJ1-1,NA,CASSRPGNTEAFF,TGCGCCAGCAGCCGCCCCGGGAACACTGAAGCTTTCTTT
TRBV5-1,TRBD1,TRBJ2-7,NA,CASSPTGGLNEQYF,TGCGCCAGCAGCCCTACAGGGGGCTTAAACGAGCAGTACTTC
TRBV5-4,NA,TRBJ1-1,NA,CASSPTGGADTEAFF,TGTGCCAGCAGCCCGACGGGGGGCGCCGACACTGAAGCTTTCTTT
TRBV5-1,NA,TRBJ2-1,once,CASSLATGVRYNEQFF,TGCGCCAGCAGCTTGGCGACAGGAGTCCGCTATAATGAGCAGTTCTTC
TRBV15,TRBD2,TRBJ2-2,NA,CATSSGGGLRVDTGELFF,TGTGCCACCAGCAGCGGGGGGGGGCTAAGGGTGGACACCGGGGAGCTGTTTTTT
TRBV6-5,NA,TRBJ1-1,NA,CASSKTAKSTEAFF,TGTGCCAGCAGTAAAACCGCTAAGAGCACTGAAGCTTTCTTT
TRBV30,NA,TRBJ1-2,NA,CAWSGGRGDGYTF,TGTGCCTGGAGTGGGGGGAGGGGCGACGGCTACACCTTC
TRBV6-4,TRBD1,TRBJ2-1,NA,CASSEGQSSYNEQFF,TGTGCCAGCAGTGAGGGACAGTCCTCCTACAATGAGCAGTTCTTC